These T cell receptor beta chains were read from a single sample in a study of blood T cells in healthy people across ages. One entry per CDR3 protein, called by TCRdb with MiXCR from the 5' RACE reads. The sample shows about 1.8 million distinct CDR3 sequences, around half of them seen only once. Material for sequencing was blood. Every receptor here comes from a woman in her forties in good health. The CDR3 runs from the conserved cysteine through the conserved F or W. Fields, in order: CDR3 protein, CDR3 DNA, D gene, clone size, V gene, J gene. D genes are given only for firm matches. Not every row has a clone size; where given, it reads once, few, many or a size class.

cdr3_aa: CASSLGGGLEKLFF
cdr3_nt: TGTGCCAGCAGCTTAGGGGGTGGGTTAGAAAAACTGTTTTTT
d_call: NA
clone_size: NA
v_call: TRBV7-2
j_call: TRBJ1-4

cdr3_aa: CAIAGVNLYGYTF
cdr3_nt: TGTGCCATCGCAGGGGTGAACCTCTATGGCTACACCTTC
d_call: NA
clone_size: few
v_call: TRBV10-3
j_call: TRBJ1-2

cdr3_aa: CSAILEDRENIQDF
cdr3_nt: TGCAGTGCTATACTCGAGGACAGAGAAAACATTCAGGACTTC
d_call: NA
clone_size: once
v_call: TRBV20-1
j_call: TRBJ2-4

cdr3_aa: CSAKERGRTYEQYF
cdr3_nt: TGCAGTGCTAAAGAAAGGGGGCGTACCTACGAGCAGTACTTC
d_call: TRBD1
clone_size: NA
v_call: TRBV20-1
j_call: TRBJ2-7

cdr3_aa: CASRPNLDRADTDTQYF
cdr3_nt: TGTGCCAGCAGACCCAACCTGGACAGGGCGGACACAGATACGCAGTATTTT
d_call: TRBD1
clone_size: NA
v_call: TRBV7-9
j_call: TRBJ2-3

cdr3_aa: CASSSGLPPYNEQFF
cdr3_nt: TGCGCCAGCAGCTCAGGACTACCACCATACAATGAGCAGTTCTTC
d_call: NA
clone_size: NA
v_call: TRBV5-1
j_call: TRBJ2-1

cdr3_aa: CAISRDTFYEQYF
cdr3_nt: TGTGCCATCAGCCGGGACACCTTCTACGAGCAGTACTTC
d_call: NA
clone_size: few
v_call: TRBV10-3
j_call: TRBJ2-7

cdr3_aa: CASSQDSDIQYF
cdr3_nt: TGTGCCAGCAGCCAGGACAGTGACATTCAGTACTTC
d_call: NA
clone_size: few
v_call: TRBV6-2/TRBV6-3
j_call: TRBJ2-4

cdr3_aa: CASSLELVFTANPNYGYTF
cdr3_nt: TGTGCCAGCAGCTTAGAGCTTGTTTTTACGGCGAACCCTAACTATGGCTACACCTTC
d_call: NA
clone_size: NA
v_call: TRBV11-2
j_call: TRBJ1-2

cdr3_aa: CASSVERGGSIHEQFF
cdr3_nt: TGTGCCAGCAGCGTAGAGAGAGGGGGCTCAATTCATGAGCAGTTCTTC
d_call: TRBD1
clone_size: NA
v_call: TRBV9
j_call: TRBJ2-1

cdr3_aa: CATSRDRGTEQYF
cdr3_nt: TGTGCCACCAGCAGGGACAGGGGAACCGAGCAGTACTTC
d_call: TRBD1
clone_size: few
v_call: TRBV15
j_call: TRBJ2-7

cdr3_aa: CASSQDSRPSRETQYF
cdr3_nt: TGCGCCAGCAGCCAAGATTCCAGACCTTCGCGGGAGACCCAGTACTTC
d_call: NA
clone_size: few
v_call: TRBV4-1
j_call: TRBJ2-5

cdr3_aa: CASSFPAGAPQETQYF
cdr3_nt: TGTGCCAGCAGTTTCCCCGCAGGGGCCCCCCAAGAGACCCAGTACTTC
d_call: NA
clone_size: NA
v_call: TRBV28
j_call: TRBJ2-5

cdr3_aa: CASTGRTGVREKLFF
cdr3_nt: TGTGCCAGTACGGGACGGACGGGAGTTAGGGAAAAACTGTTTTTT
d_call: NA
clone_size: NA
v_call: TRBV6-6
j_call: TRBJ1-4

cdr3_aa: CASSLANQGETQYF
cdr3_nt: TGCGCCAGCAGCTTGGCCAACCAGGGAGAGACCCAGTACTTC
d_call: NA
clone_size: NA
v_call: TRBV5-1
j_call: TRBJ2-5

cdr3_aa: CASSLEGSSYGYTF
cdr3_nt: TGTGCCAGCAGCTTAGAAGGCAGCTCCTATGGCTACACCTTC
d_call: NA
clone_size: many
v_call: TRBV7-2
j_call: TRBJ1-2

cdr3_aa: CAISEPIPMTPGSPPETQYF
cdr3_nt: TGTGCCATCAGTGAGCCAATACCAATGACCCCGGGATCGCCCCCGGAGACCCAGTACTTC
d_call: NA
clone_size: NA
v_call: TRBV10-3
j_call: TRBJ2-5

cdr3_aa: CASSYSMAGAGETQYF
cdr3_nt: TGTGCCAGCAGTTACTCGATGGCAGGGGCTGGAGAGACCCAGTACTTC
d_call: NA
clone_size: NA
v_call: TRBV6-5
j_call: TRBJ2-5

cdr3_aa: CASSPSVAGLETQYF
cdr3_nt: TGCGCCAGCAGCCCCTCGGTGGCGGGGTTAGAGACCCAGTACTTC
d_call: NA
clone_size: few
v_call: TRBV4-3
j_call: TRBJ2-5